Shown below are 27 T cell receptor beta chains from a single sample sequenced in a study of cytomegalovirus exposure and HLA in healthy donors. The PCR employed 60 Vbeta primers together with 13 Jbeta primers. Clones were sequenced by immunoSEQ multiplex PCR, and TCRdb holds only the in-frame ones, with some missing. The table has approximately 190,000 clones, about 84% seen once. The sample was PBMCs. These receptors originate from a woman aged 25 to 45 in good health and CMV-seropositive.

The genes are TRBV4-2 and TRBJ2-2; 9 bases align to TRBD1. The CDR3 is 15 residues long. Germline CDR1 LGHNA, CDR2 YNFKEQ. With V trimmed by 2 bases and J by 5 bases, 3 bases remained unmatched. The CDR3 DNA reads TGTGCCAGCAGCCAAACAGGGGGCCGTACCGGGGAGCTGTTTTTT. Its protein product is CASSQTGGRTGELFF.

This clone is a singleton in its sample. The V gene is TRBV11-2, the J gene TRBJ2-5; TRBD2 matches 12 bases. The V and J ends lost 5 bases and 2 bases, in that order; junction bases with no gene match: 3. Per the germline V gene, CDR1 is SGHAT and CDR2 is FQNNGV. The CDR3 length is 15 residues. CDR3 sequence (DNA): TGTGCCAGCAGCAGACTAGCGGGGGTTCAAGAGACCCAGTACTTC. Translating it yields CASSRLAGVQETQYF.

The chain couples TRBV19 to TRBJ2-7; TRBD1 is a possible D gene (6 bases). V dropped 6 bases and J dropped 0 bases, with 18 bases sitting between them. Germline CDR1 is LNHDA and CDR2 is SQIVND (reference sequence). This CDR3 has 16 amino acids. CDR3 nucleotides: TGTGCCAGTAGCCCCAGGGGACGTTCGAGCTCCTACGAGCAGTACTTC. This codes for CASSPRGRSSSYEQYF.

The chain is built from TRBV9 and TRBJ2-1; 12 bases fit TRBD1. The junction had 11 bases not matched to a gene; V was cut back by 4 bases and J by 9 bases. Germline CDR1 reads SGDLS; CDR2 reads YYNGEE. The CDR3 is 16 amino acids. This chain's CDR3 is CASSPRSGQGASEQFF. The DNA for the CDR3 is TGTGCCAGCAGCCCCAGATCGGGACAGGGGGCGTCTGAGCAGTTCTTC.

V gene TRBV28 combines with J gene TRBJ2-7; 7 nucleotides agree with TRBD1. Germline V gives CDR1 MDHEN, CDR2 SYDVKM. CDR3 length: 14 amino acids. The J segment lost 3 bases and the V segment lost 4 bases, leaving 6 bases of the junction unmatched. The chain's CDR3 is CASSSGTDIYEQYF. As DNA, the CDR3 is TGTGCCAGCAGTTCCGGGACAGATATCTACGAGCAGTACTTC.

This clone was observed a handful of times. The rearrangement links TRBV19 to TRBJ1-5, with 8 bases identical to TRBD1. With V trimmed by 6 bases and J by 5 bases, 9 bases remained unmatched. The CDR3 is made up of 15 amino acids. Germline loops: CDR1 LNHDA, CDR2 SQIVND (reference sequence). The CDR3 spells CASSAGQGVYQPQHF. CDR3 in DNA: TGTGCCAGTAGCGCCGGACAGGGAGTGTATCAGCCCCAGCATTTT.

The rearrangement links TRBV7-9 to TRBJ2-5; D is unclear. The CDR3 is 15 residues long. V was clipped by 1 base and J by 5 bases, with 14 bases between them. Germline CDR1 is SEHNR and CDR2 is FQNEAQ (reference sequence). CDR3 amino acids: CASSLGADLDETQYF. The CDR3 region has the DNA TGTGCCAGCAGCTTAGGGGCCGACCTGGATGAGACCCAGTACTTC.

CDR3 coding DNA: TGTGCCAGCCGCACCTGGGGGGGGGCGAATGAAGCTTTCTTT. The encoded protein is CASRTWGGANEAFF. This chain links TRBV11-2 with TRBJ1-1; the D gene is possibly TRBD1 (6 bases). From germline, CDR1 is SGHAT and CDR2 FQNNGV. Trimming removed 8 bases from V and 7 bases from J, with 20 bases in between. This CDR3 region has 14 residues.

This clone showed up just a few times. This chain connects TRBV29-1 to TRBJ1-2; 8 bases are a match to TRBD1. CDR1 and CDR2 from the germline V gene are SQVTM and ANQGSEA. J lost 2 bases, V lost 3 bases, and 5 bases had no gene match. The length of the CDR3 is 14 residues. CDR3 DNA sequence: TGCAGCGTTGAGGCACAGGGGGACAACTATGGCTACACCTTC. Protein: CSVEAQGDNYGYTF.

This chain joins TRBV5-6 and TRBJ2-3, with D possibly TRBD2 on 7 matching bases. This CDR3 has 18 amino acids. Trimming removed 0 bases at V and 2 bases at J, with 19 bases between. Germline V gene sequence: CDR1 SGHDT, CDR2 YYEEEE. CDR3 coding DNA: TGTGCCAGCAGCTTGGGTCCAGGAGGCGGGGGCCCCACAGATACGCAGTATTTT. Protein product: CASSLGPGGGGPTDTQYF.

The gene calls are TRBV5-1 and TRBJ2-3, with 8 bases that match TRBD1. There are 14 residues in the CDR3. Germline-derived CDR1 and CDR2 are SGHRS and YFSETQ. Trimming cost V 4 bases and J 1 base; bases outside gene matches: 2. The CDR3 region has the DNA TGCGCCAGCAGCCCGGGACAGGGCACAGATACGCAGTATTTT. Encoded protein: CASSPGQGTDTQYF.

V and J are TRBV7-2 and TRBJ1-4; D is uncertain. Germline V gene lookup returns CDR1 SGHTA and CDR2 FQGNSA. V lost 5 bases and J lost 0, with 16 bases in between. The CDR3 totals 17 residues. The CDR3 DNA is TGTGCCAGCAGCCCTACGTTGTATGATGCAACTAATGAAAAACTGTTTTTT. It specifies CASSPTLYDATNEKLFF.

The chain joins TRBV28 to TRBJ2-7; D possibly corresponds to TRBD2 (5 bases). From germline, CDR1 is MDHEN and CDR2 SYDVKM. Trimming left V 6 bases short and J 2 bases short, with 17 bases between. CDR3 length: 15 amino acids. CDR3 sequence: CASSSHAGPAYEQYF. The CDR3 DNA reads as TGTGCCAGCAGCTCGCACGCGGGTCCTGCCTACGAGCAGTACTTC.

The CDR3: CASRVSGDTEAFF. DNA of the CDR3: TGTGCCAGTAGAGTATCAGGGGACACTGAAGCTTTCTTT. The gene calls are TRBV19 and TRBJ1-1; D is perhaps TRBD1 (6 bases). Germline CDR1 is LNHDA and CDR2 is SQIVND (reference sequence). Trimming stripped 6 bases from V and 3 bases from J, with 11 bases between. The CDR3 contains 13 residues.

CDR3 sequence (DNA): TGTGCCTGGAGTGTAAAGGGTCTAGCGGGACTTCCGCTCAATGAGCAGTTCTTC. It encodes CAWSVKGLAGLPLNEQFF. The chain is built from TRBV30 and TRBJ2-1; 9 bases are a match to TRBD2. Germline CDR1 and CDR2: GTSNPN and SVGIG (reference sequence). The CDR3 spans 18 residues. V dropped 0 bases and J dropped 6; count of bases not matched to a gene: 15. The whole variable domain, remainder taken from reference TRBV30 and TRBJ2-1, is SQTIHQWPATLVQPVGSPLSLECTVEGTSNPNLYWYRQAAGRGLQLLFYSVGIGQISSEVPQNLSASRPQDRQFILSSKKLLLSDSGFYLCAWSVKGLAGLPLNEQFFGPGTRLTVL.

The chain is built from TRBV7-2 and TRBJ2-5, with D possibly being TRBD2 (5 bases). V was pared by 4 bases and J by 4 bases, with 16 bases between. Germline loops: CDR1 SGHTA, CDR2 FQGNSA. There are 15 residues in the CDR3. CDR3 DNA: TGTGCCAGCAGCTCGGACTCCCGGGGAACAGAGACCCAGTACTTC. Its translation is CASSSDSRGTETQYF.

This clone was counted only a few times. V is TRBV7-8 and J is TRBJ2-5, with 7 bases lining up with TRBD1. The J segment lost 1 base and the V segment lost 4 bases, leaving 6 bases of the junction unmatched. CDR3 size: 15 residues. CDR1 is SGHVS, CDR2 FQNEAQ, per germline. This CDR3 reads CASSSAGQVQETQYF. The CDR3 region has the DNA TGTGCCAGCAGCTCCGCCGGACAGGTCCAAGAGACCCAGTACTTC.

The chain has TRBV7-6 and TRBJ1-5; possible D gene TRBD1, 5 bases. Trimming pared 5 bases from V and 6 bases from J, leaving 14 bases between. The length of the CDR3 is 14 residues. Germline V gives CDR1 SGHVS, CDR2 FNYEAQ. The CDR3 DNA reads as TGTGCCAGCAGCCCGAGTGGGGGGGGTCAGCCCCAGCATTTT. The encoded protein is CASSPSGGGQPQHF.

The genes are TRBV29-1 and TRBJ1-2, with a possible D match to TRBD1 (5 bases). This CDR3 region has 12 residues. V lost 2 bases and J 5 bases, leaving 9 bases between the germline ends. CDR1 and CDR2 (germline): SQVTM, ANQGSEA. The CDR3 region is CSVESGGYGYTF. For the CDR3, the DNA is TGCAGCGTTGAATCCGGGGGATATGGCTACACCTTC.

This clone was picked up one time. This sequence joins TRBV2 and TRBJ2-3, with D uncertain. Trimming removed 4 bases from V and 5 bases from J, with 10 bases in between. This CDR3 has 13 residues. The germline CDR1 and CDR2 sequences are SNHLY and FYNNEI. CDR3 in DNA: TGTGCCAGCAGTGGATTGCGGCTAGATACGCAGTATTTT. This gives the protein CASSGLRLDTQYF.

The chain employs TRBV7-3 and TRBJ2-1; weak D call: TRBD2 (5 bases). The ends were cut back, 2 bases at V and 6 bases at J, with 5 bases in the middle. CDR3 size: 12 residues. CDR1 is SGHTA, CDR2 FQGTGA, per germline. In DNA, the CDR3 is TGTGCCAGCAGCTTAGAGGGCAATGAGCAGTTCTTC. It encodes CASSLEGNEQFF.

The gene calls are TRBV28 and TRBJ2-1, with 10 bases identical to TRBD2. The CDR3 runs 15 residues. Germline lookup yields CDR1 MDHEN and CDR2 SYDVKM. Trimming at V came to 5 bases and at J to 6 bases, leaving 7 bases not matched to a gene. The CDR3, as DNA: TGTGCCAGCAGTCGGAGCGGGAGGGTTTCCAATGAGCAGTTCTTC. It specifies CASSRSGRVSNEQFF.

This chain joins TRBV27 and TRBJ2-3; D is perhaps TRBD1 (5 bases). The V and J ends lost 4 bases and 5 bases respectively, with 16 bases between them. CDR1 and CDR2 (germline): MNHEY, SMNVEV (reference sequence). The CDR3 contains 15 residues. The CDR3 nucleotides are TGTGCCAGCAGTTCCCCGGCAGGGCCCATAGATACGCAGTATTTT. Its translation is CASSSPAGPIDTQYF.

This sequence joins TRBV5-6 and TRBJ1-6, with a tentative D call TRBD1 (6 bases). This CDR3 has 13 amino acids. Trimming stripped 3 bases from V and 12 bases from J, with 13 bases between. CDR1 SGHDT and CDR2 YYEEEE come from the germline V gene. CDR3 nucleotide sequence: TGTGCCAGCAGCTCCACAGGGTACGGACCCCTCCACTTT. Translation gives CASSSTGYGPLHF.

The chain is built from TRBV25-1 and TRBJ1-6; D is possibly TRBD1 (5 bases). V was pared by 1 base and J by 9 bases, with 13 bases between. Germline V gives CDR1 MGHDK, CDR2 SYGVNS. CDR3 length equals 15 residues. The CDR3 bases are TGTGCCAGCAGTGAATCGCGGGGACGGGCTTCACCCCTCCACTTT. Its translation is CASSESRGRASPLHF.

The rearrangement links TRBV10-3 to TRBJ1-4; D gene unclear. V lost 5 bases to trimming and J lost 8 bases, with 9 bases between them. CDR1 and CDR2 (germline): ENHRY, SYGVKD. The CDR3 has 12 amino acids. The CDR3 DNA reads as TGTGCCATCAGTCCTGGTCGGGAAAAACTGTTTTTT. Translated: CAISPGREKLFF.

V and J are TRBV7-3 and TRBJ2-2, with TRBD2 matching over 11 bases. The CDR3 sequence is 15 residues long. V lost 5 bases to trimming and J lost 5 bases; unmatched junction nucleotides: 4. Germline loops: CDR1 SGHTA, CDR2 FQGTGA. The CDR3 DNA reads TGTGCCAGCAGCCAGCGGACTAGCGGGACCGGGGAGCTGTTTTTT. Translating gives CASSQRTSGTGELFF.